Below, 14 T cell receptor beta chains from the same sample are listed, as sequenced in a study of control samples from healthy donors and cancer patients. TCRdb keeps only in-frame clones here, not all; method: immunoSEQ multiplex PCR. The table lists approximately 82,000 clones, 93% of them singletons. Sequenced material: PBMCs. Receptors originate from a woman in her 40s with lung cancer.

The chain links TRBV6-6 to TRBJ1-4; 10 bases agree with TRBD1. The CDR3 length is 15 residues. CDR1 is MNHNY, CDR2 SVGAGI, per germline (reference sequence). J lost 4 bases, V lost 10 bases, and 9 bases had no gene match. This CDR3 is CATYPRDRGNEKLFF. In nucleotides, the CDR3 is TGTGCCACCTACCCCCGGGACAGGGGTAATGAAAAACTGTTTTTT.

CDR3 sequence: CAISSGQGVYDYGYTF. Here the CDR3 DNA reads TGTGCCATCAGCTCAGGACAGGGGGTGTACGACTATGGCTACACCTTC. The V and J genes are TRBV10-3 and TRBJ1-2; 10 bases fit TRBD1. The CDR3 consists of 16 residues. V gave up 6 bases and J gave up 3 bases; unmatched junction bases: 10. Germline V gives CDR1 ENHRY, CDR2 SYGVKD.

V usage is TRBV5-4 and J usage is TRBJ1-1; tentative D call: TRBD1 (5 bases). This CDR3 contains 15 residues. The ends were cut back, 3 bases at V and 2 bases at J, with 14 bases in the middle. Germline V gene sequence: CDR1 SGHNT, CDR2 YYREEE (reference sequence). The CDR3 reads CASSSSGTHNTEAFF. CDR3 nucleotides: TGTGCCAGCAGCTCATCCGGGACCCATAACACTGAAGCTTTCTTT.

This clone was counted once. The genes are TRBV11-3 and TRBJ2-2; 10 positions match TRBD2. V lost 6 bases to trimming and J lost 4 bases; unmatched junction nucleotides: 8. This CDR3 region has 16 residues. Germline CDR1 and CDR2: SGHNT and YENEEA. The CDR3 region is CASSRAGGPFTGELFF. In DNA, the CDR3 is TGTGCCAGCAGTCGAGCGGGGGGGCCGTTCACCGGGGAGCTGTTTTTT.

In this sample, this clone turned up once. This chain uses TRBV10-3 with TRBJ1-1; D might be TRBD1 (6 bases). The germline V gene encodes CDR1 ENHRY and CDR2 SYGVKD. The V and J ends lost 6 bases and 7 bases respectively, with 12 bases between them. The CDR3 has 12 amino acids. Here the CDR3 reads CAIRQGLSEAFF. The CDR3 DNA reads TGTGCCATCAGGCAGGGGCTTAGTGAAGCTTTCTTT.

This chain uses TRBV6-2 or TRBV6-3 with TRBJ2-2, with 8 positions matching TRBD2. Germline CDR1 reads MNHEY; CDR2 reads SVGEGT. The CDR3 has 15 amino acids. J gave up 5 bases and V 0 bases, and 2 bases lay outside the gene matches. CDR3 sequence: CASSYSGTSTGELFF. CDR3 nucleotides: TGTGCCAGCAGTTACTCCGGGACTAGTACCGGGGAGCTGTTTTTT.

This sequence joins TRBV30 and TRBJ1-2; D not resolved. Germline V gives CDR1 GTSNPN, CDR2 SVGIG (reference sequence). V gave up 1 base and J gave up 4 bases, with 10 bases separating them. The CDR3 is 13 amino acids. The chain's CDR3 is CAWSGGPGYGYTF. DNA for the CDR3: TGTGCCTGGAGTGGAGGGCCTGGCTATGGCTACACCTTC.

The genes are TRBV28 and TRBJ1-2; D unresolved. There are 14 residues in the CDR3. The germline V and J ends were trimmed by 5 bases and 5 bases, with 15 bases remaining between them. CDR1 is MDHEN, CDR2 SYDVKM, per germline. The CDR3 region is CASSSRAKLYGYTF. CDR3 bases: TGTGCCAGCAGTAGCCGTGCAAAACTTTATGGCTACACCTTC.

The chain joins TRBV11-2 to TRBJ2-1; TRBD1 matches 8 bases. The CDR3 has 15 residues. Germline V lookup: CDR1 SGHAT, CDR2 FQNNGV. V lost 3 bases and J lost 4; bases outside the gene matches: 5. The CDR3 protein is CASSFDRTGYNEQFF. CDR3 coding DNA: TGTGCCAGCAGCTTTGACCGGACAGGGTACAATGAGCAGTTCTTC. Drawing the rest from reference TRBV11-2 and TRBJ2-1, the complete variable domain is EAGVAQSPRYKIIEKRQSVAFWCNPISGHATLYWYQQILGQGPKLLIQFQNNGVVDDSQLPKDRFSAERLKGVDSTLKIQPAKLEDSAVYLCASSFDRTGYNEQFFGPGTRLTVL.

The rearrangement links TRBV7-3 to TRBJ2-1, with 9 bases identical to TRBD1. Germline V lookup: CDR1 SGHTA, CDR2 FQGTGA. The CDR3 length is 16 residues. V lost 5 bases, J lost 3 bases, and 8 bases stayed unmatched. The CDR3 bases are TGTGCCAGCAGCCCCTCGGGACAGGGCGTCTACAATGAGCAGTTCTTC. Its protein product is CASSPSGQGVYNEQFF.

The rearrangement links TRBV4-1 to TRBJ2-5, with 9 bases lining up with TRBD2. CDR3 length equals 16 residues. V dropped 5 bases and J dropped 5; count of bases not matched to a gene: 12. The V gene's germline CDR1 is MGHRA and CDR2 YSYEKL. Here the CDR3 reads CASSSDSSGVVETQYF. The CDR3 DNA is TGCGCCAGCAGCTCCGACTCTAGCGGGGTAGTGGAGACCCAGTACTTC.

The gene calls are TRBV9 and TRBJ1-2; 7 nucleotides agree with TRBD1. J was trimmed by 5 bases and V by 0 bases; bases with no gene match: 4. CDR3 length: 14 amino acids. Germline V gene data show CDR1 as SGDLS and CDR2 as YYNGEE. The CDR3 region has the DNA TGTGCCAGCAGCGTAGACAGGGGATTGTATGGCTACACCTTC. Translated, it gives CASSVDRGLYGYTF.

A single count supports this clone. The chain uses TRBV27 and TRBJ2-7; D possibly uses TRBD1 or TRBD2 (6 bases each). Germline-derived CDR1 and CDR2 are MNHEY and SMNVEV (reference sequence). The CDR3 has 14 amino acids. V was cut by 3 bases and J by 1 base, with 10 bases left in between. The CDR3: CASSFQGRSYEQYF. The DNA for the CDR3 is TGTGCCAGCAGTTTCCAGGGGAGGTCCTACGAGCAGTACTTC.

V and J are TRBV11-2 and TRBJ2-2; maybe TRBD1 (5 bases). The V end lost 5 bases, the J end lost 8 bases, and 9 bases lay between the germline ends. Germline V gene lookup returns CDR1 SGHAT and CDR2 FQNNGV. The CDR3 is made up of 12 amino acids. Here the CDR3 reads CASSPWTGELFF. The CDR3 DNA reads as TGTGCCAGCAGCCCCTGGACAGGGGAGCTGTTTTTT.